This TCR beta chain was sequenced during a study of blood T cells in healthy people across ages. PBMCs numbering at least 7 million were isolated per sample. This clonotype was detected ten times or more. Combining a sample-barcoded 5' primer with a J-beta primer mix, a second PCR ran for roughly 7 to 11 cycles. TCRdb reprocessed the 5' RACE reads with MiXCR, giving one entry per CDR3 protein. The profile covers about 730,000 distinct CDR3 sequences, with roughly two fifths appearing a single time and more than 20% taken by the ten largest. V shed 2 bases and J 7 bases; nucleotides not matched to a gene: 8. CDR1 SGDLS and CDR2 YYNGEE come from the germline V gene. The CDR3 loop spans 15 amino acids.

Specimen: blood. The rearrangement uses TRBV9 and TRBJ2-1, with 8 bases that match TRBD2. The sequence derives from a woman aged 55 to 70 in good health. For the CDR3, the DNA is TGTGCCAGCAGCGTCACGGGGACTAGTGGGAATGAGCAGTTCTTC. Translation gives CASSVTGTSGNEQFF. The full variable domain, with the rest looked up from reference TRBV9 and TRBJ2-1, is DSGVTQTPKHLITATGQRVTLRCSPRSGDLSVYWYQQSLDQGLQFLIQYYNGEERAKGNILERFSAQQFPDLHSELNLSSLELGDSALYFCASSVTGTSGNEQFFGPGTRLTVL.